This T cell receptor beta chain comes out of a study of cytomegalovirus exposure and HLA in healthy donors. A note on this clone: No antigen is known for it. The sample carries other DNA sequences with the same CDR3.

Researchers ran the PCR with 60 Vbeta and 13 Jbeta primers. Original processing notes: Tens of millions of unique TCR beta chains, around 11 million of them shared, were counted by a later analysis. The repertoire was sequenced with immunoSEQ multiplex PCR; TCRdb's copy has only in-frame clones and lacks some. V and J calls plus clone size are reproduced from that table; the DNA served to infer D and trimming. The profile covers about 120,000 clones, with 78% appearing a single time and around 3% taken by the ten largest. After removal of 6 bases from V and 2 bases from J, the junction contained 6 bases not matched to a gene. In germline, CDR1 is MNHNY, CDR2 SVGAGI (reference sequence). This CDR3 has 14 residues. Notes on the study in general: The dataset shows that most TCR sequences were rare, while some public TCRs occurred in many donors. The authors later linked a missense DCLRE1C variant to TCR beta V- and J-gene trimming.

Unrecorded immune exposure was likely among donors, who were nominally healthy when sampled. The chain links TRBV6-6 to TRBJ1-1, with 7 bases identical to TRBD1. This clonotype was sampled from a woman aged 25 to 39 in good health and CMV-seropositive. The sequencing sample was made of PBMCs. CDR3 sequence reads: CASSSGTANTEAFF. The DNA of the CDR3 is TGTGCCAGCAGCTCCGGGACAGCTAACACTGAAGCTTTCTTT.